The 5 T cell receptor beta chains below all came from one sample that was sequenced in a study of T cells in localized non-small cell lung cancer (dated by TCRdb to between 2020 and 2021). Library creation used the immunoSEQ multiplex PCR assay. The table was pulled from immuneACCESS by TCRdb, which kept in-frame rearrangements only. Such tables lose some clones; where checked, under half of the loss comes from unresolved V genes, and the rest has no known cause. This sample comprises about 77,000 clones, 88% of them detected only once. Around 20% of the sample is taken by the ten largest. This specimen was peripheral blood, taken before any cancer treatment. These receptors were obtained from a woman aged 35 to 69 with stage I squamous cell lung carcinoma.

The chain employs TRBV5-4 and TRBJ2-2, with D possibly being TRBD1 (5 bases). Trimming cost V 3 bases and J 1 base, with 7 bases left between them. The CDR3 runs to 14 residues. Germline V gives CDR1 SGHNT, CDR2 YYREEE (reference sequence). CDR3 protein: CASSSDMNTGELFF. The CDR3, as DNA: TGTGCCAGCAGCTCGGACATGAACACCGGGGAGCTGTTTTTT.

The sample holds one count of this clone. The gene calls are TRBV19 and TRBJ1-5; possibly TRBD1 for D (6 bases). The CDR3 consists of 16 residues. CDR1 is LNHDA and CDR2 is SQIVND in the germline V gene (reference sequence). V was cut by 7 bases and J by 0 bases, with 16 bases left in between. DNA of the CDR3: TGTGCCAGTACCCCCGGGCAGGGGCCTAGCAATCAGCCCCAGCATTTT. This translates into CASTPGQGPSNQPQHF.

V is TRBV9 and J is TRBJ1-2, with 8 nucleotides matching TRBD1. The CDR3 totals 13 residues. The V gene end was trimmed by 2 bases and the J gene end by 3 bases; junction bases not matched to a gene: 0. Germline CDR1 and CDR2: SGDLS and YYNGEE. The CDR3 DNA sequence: TGTGCCAGCAGCGTGACAGGGGACTATGGCTACACCTTC. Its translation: CASSVTGDYGYTF.

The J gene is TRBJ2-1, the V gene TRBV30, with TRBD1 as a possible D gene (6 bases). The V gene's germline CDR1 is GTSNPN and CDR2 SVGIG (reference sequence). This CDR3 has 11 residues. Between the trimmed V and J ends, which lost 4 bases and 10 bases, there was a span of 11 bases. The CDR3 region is CAWNRDREQFF. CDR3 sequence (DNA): TGTGCCTGGAACAGGGATCGGGAGCAGTTCTTC.

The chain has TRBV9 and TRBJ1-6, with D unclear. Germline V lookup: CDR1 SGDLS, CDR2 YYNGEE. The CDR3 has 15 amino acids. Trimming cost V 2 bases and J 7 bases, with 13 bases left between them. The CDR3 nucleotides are TGTGCCAGCAGCGTTGGCCCGGCCCCGAATTCACCCCTCCACTTT. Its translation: CASSVGPAPNSPLHF.